Following are 24 T cell receptor beta chains from one sample sequenced in a study of graft-versus-host responses after intestinal transplantation. TCRdb's table, derived via immunoSEQ multiplex PCR, lists solely in-frame clones and lacks some. The sample lists tens of thousands of clones, around 90% occurring once. Source: PBMCs, taken 26 days after transplant. The source of these receptors is a human patient who received an intestinal transplant, so some T cells may come from the graft donor.

V is TRBV7-9 and J is TRBJ2-7; 10 bases are shared with TRBD1. The germline CDR1 and CDR2 sequences are SEHNR and FQNEAQ (reference sequence). The CDR3 length is 14 residues. Trimming cost V 3 bases and J 7 bases; bases outside gene matches: 6. Here the CDR3 reads CASSFGQGGREQYF. CDR3 in DNA: TGTGCCAGCAGCTTTGGACAGGGGGGGAGGGAGCAGTACTTC.

The genes are TRBV2 and TRBJ1-2, with a weak D call TRBD1 (6 bases). V was clipped by 2 bases and J by 6 bases, with 19 bases between them. In germline, CDR1 is SNHLY, CDR2 FYNNEI. The CDR3 extends over 16 amino acids. The CDR3 DNA is TGTGCCAGCAGTGAAATGTTAGGCAGGGGTGGGAATGGCTACACCTTC. It encodes CASSEMLGRGGNGYTF.

The CDR3 sequence is CASSIGGTGRKTYGYTF. As DNA, the CDR3 is TGTGCCAGTAGTATAGGGGGGACAGGGAGGAAGACCTATGGCTACACCTTC. The chain carries TRBV19 and TRBJ1-2; 9 bases are shared with TRBD1. Unmatched junction bases numbered 10, after V lost 1 base and J lost 4 bases. The CDR3 extends over 17 amino acids. Germline-derived CDR1 and CDR2 are LNHDA and SQIVND (reference sequence).

The rearrangement links TRBV2 to TRBJ1-5, with a possible D match to TRBD1 (6 bases). CDR3 length: 14 residues. V lost 4 bases and J lost 8, with 15 bases in between. CDR1 and CDR2 (germline): SNHLY, FYNNEI. CDR3 nucleotide sequence: TGTGCCAGCAGTGCTCTTACAGGGTTGGAGCCCCAGCATTTT. Amino acids: CASSALTGLEPQHF.

The CDR3 reads CASRSNGQVAYEQYF. The CDR3, as DNA: TGTGCCAGCAGGTCAAACGGACAGGTTGCCTACGAGCAGTACTTC. This chain links TRBV2 with TRBJ2-7, with TRBD1 matching over 7 bases. J lost 2 bases, V lost 6 bases, and 10 bases had no gene match. The CDR3 spans 15 residues. Per the germline V gene, CDR1 is SNHLY and CDR2 is FYNNEI.

V gene TRBV29-1 combines with J gene TRBJ2-1, with 10 bases fitting TRBD2. J was trimmed by 6 bases and V by 6 bases; bases with no gene match: 5. The CDR3 consists of 13 residues. Germline CDR1 SQVTM, CDR2 ANQGSEA. The CDR3 DNA follows: TGCAGCGTACAGCGGGGGGGAATCAATGAGCAGTTCTTC. Translation: CSVQRGGINEQFF.

J is TRBJ1-2 and V is TRBV9; no firm D call. CDR3 length: 15 residues. V was cut by 0 bases and J by 4 bases, with 13 bases left in between. The germline gives CDR1 SGDLS, CDR2 YYNGEE. DNA for the CDR3: TGTGCCAGCAGCGTAGCTCGTGAGGGTTCCTATGGCTACACCTTC. This gives the protein CASSVAREGSYGYTF. The full variable domain, in which reference TRBV9 and TRBJ1-2 provide the parts outside the CDR3, is DSGVTQTPKHLITATGQRVTLRCSPRSGDLSVYWYQQSLDQGLQFLIQYYNGEERAKGNILERFSAQQFPDLHSELNLSSLELGDSALYFCASSVAREGSYGYTFGSGTRLTVV.

The rearrangement uses TRBV10-2 and TRBJ1-5; no definite D call. The CDR3 spans 12 residues. V was clipped by 10 bases and J by 3 bases, with 10 bases between them. Germline CDR1 reads WSHSY; CDR2 reads SAAADI. The CDR3 nucleotides are TGCGCCACCGGGGATTTCAATCAGCCCCAGCATTTT. As protein: CATGDFNQPQHF.

The gene calls are TRBV11-2 and TRBJ1-3; D might be TRBD1 (5 bases). This CDR3 is built from 14 residues. CDR1 and CDR2 from the germline V gene are SGHAT and FQNNGV. The V and J ends lost 6 bases and 0 bases respectively, with 9 bases between them. The CDR3 DNA follows: TGTGCCAGCAGGGAGGGGACCTCTGGAAACACCATATATTTT. Translating it yields CASREGTSGNTIYF.

This chain joins TRBV29-1 and TRBJ1-1; perhaps TRBD1 as D (5 bases). V lost 7 bases to trimming and J lost 10 bases, with 22 bases between them. CDR3 length equals 13 residues. Germline V gene sequence: CDR1 SQVTM, CDR2 ANQGSEA. DNA of the CDR3: TGCAGCGCGGATTGGGGGGAGGTACGCGCAGCTTTCTTT. Encoded protein: CSADWGEVRAAFF. Drawing the rest from reference TRBV29-1 and TRBJ1-1, the complete variable domain is SAVISQKPSRDICQRGTSLTIQCQVDSQVTMMFWYRQQPGQSLTLIATANQGSEATYESGFVIDKFPISRPNLTFSTLTVSNMSPEDSSIYLCSADWGEVRAAFFGQGTRLTVV.

The gene calls are TRBV19 and TRBJ1-4; possible D gene TRBD1, 5 bases. V shed 3 bases and J shed 5 bases, with 10 bases lying between them. The germline V gene has CDR1 LNHDA and CDR2 SQIVND (reference sequence). The length of the CDR3 is 14 residues. The CDR3 is CASSMWAGNEKLFF. CDR3 bases: TGTGCCAGTAGTATGTGGGCAGGGAATGAAAAACTGTTTTTT.

The chain employs TRBV7-9 and TRBJ1-5; 8 bases line up with TRBD1. Germline V lookup: CDR1 SEHNR, CDR2 FQNEAQ (reference sequence). The length of the CDR3 is 15 residues. V was clipped by 2 bases and J by 5 bases; unmatched bases: 5. CDR3 protein: CASSLFGQGDQPQHF. CDR3 nucleotides: TGTGCCAGCAGCTTATTTGGACAGGGAGATCAGCCCCAGCATTTT.

This chain uses TRBV7-3 with TRBJ2-1; 7 bases map to TRBD2. Germline V lookup: CDR1 SGHTA, CDR2 FQGTGA. This CDR3 contains 17 residues. Trimming removed 0 bases from V and 0 bases from J; junction bases left unmatched: 5. The CDR3 coding sequence is TGTGCCAGCAGCTTAACACCTAGCGGTCCCTCCTACAATGAGCAGTTCTTC. Its translation: CASSLTPSGPSYNEQFF.

The rearrangement joins TRBV27 to TRBJ2-7, with 7 bases lining up with TRBD2. The CDR3 runs 14 residues. In germline, CDR1 is MNHEY, CDR2 SMNVEV (reference sequence). Trimming took 1 base from V and 2 from J; bases not matched to a gene: 2. The CDR3 spells CASSLLGGTYEQYF. For the CDR3, the DNA is TGTGCCAGCAGTTTATTGGGGGGGACCTACGAGCAGTACTTC.

In this sample, this clone turned up once. This chain connects TRBV28 to TRBJ1-2; 7 positions agree with TRBD1. Trimming removed 6 bases from V and 4 bases from J; junction bases left unmatched: 8. CDR1 MDHEN and CDR2 SYDVKM come from the germline V gene. This CDR3 has 14 residues. In DNA, the CDR3 is TGTGCCAGCAGCCGTACAGGGGTGAGCTATGGCTACACCTTC. Amino acid sequence: CASSRTGVSYGYTF.

The chain employs TRBV5-1 and TRBJ1-1; no definite D call. Germline CDR1 SGHRS, CDR2 YFSETQ. The V end was cut by 3 bases, the J end by 1 base, with 16 bases between. This CDR3 spans 16 amino acids. This CDR3 is CASSSGSTHENTEAFF. CDR3 coding DNA: TGCGCCAGCAGCTCGGGGAGCACACATGAGAACACTGAAGCTTTCTTT.

This chain connects TRBV19 to TRBJ2-1; D uncertain. Germline CDR1 reads LNHDA; CDR2 reads SQIVND (reference sequence). CDR3 length: 12 residues. Trimming stripped 1 base from V and 5 bases from J, with 3 bases between. CDR3 nucleotide sequence: TGTGCCAGTAGTATAGCTAACAATGAGCAGTTCTTC. Translated, it gives CASSIANNEQFF.

The gene calls are TRBV5-1 and TRBJ1-1; the match to TRBD1 covers 12 bases. Trimming at V came to 3 bases and at J to 6 bases, leaving 6 bases not matched to a gene. CDR1 is SGHRS, CDR2 YFSETQ, per germline. The CDR3 sequence is 15 residues long. The DNA for the CDR3 is TGCGCCAGCAGCTCGGGACAGGGGGCTTCAGCTGAAGCTTTCTTT. Translated: CASSSGQGASAEAFF.

The gene calls are TRBV2 and TRBJ2-3, with D possibly TRBD2 on 6 matching bases. Germline assignment: CDR1 SNHLY and CDR2 FYNNEI. V shed 6 bases and J shed 14 bases, with 12 bases lying between them. This CDR3 is 10 amino acids long. Here the CDR3 reads CASRGGWTYF. In DNA form, the CDR3 reads TGTGCCAGCAGGGGGGGTTGGACGTATTTT.

The V call is TRBV2, the J call TRBJ1-1, with D possibly matching TRBD1 (5 bases). This CDR3 region has 13 residues. With 10 bases removed from V and 0 bases from J, the gap between germline ends came to 12 bases. Germline CDR1 SNHLY, CDR2 FYNNEI. CDR3 sequence reads: CANLGEVNTEAFF. In DNA form, the CDR3 reads TGTGCCAACTTAGGGGAGGTGAACACTGAAGCTTTCTTT.

The gene calls are TRBV27 and TRBJ2-7; D is unresolved. Germline V gene sequence: CDR1 MNHEY, CDR2 SMNVEV (reference sequence). V lost 5 bases and J 6 bases, leaving 8 bases between the germline ends. This CDR3 region has 11 residues. The CDR3 loop is CASSARREQYF. CDR3 nucleotides: TGTGCCAGCAGTGCTAGGCGCGAGCAGTACTTC.

In DNA, the CDR3 is TGCGCCAGCAGCTTGGACCACATTGGAGTTGGCTCCTACGAGCAGTACTTC. Protein product: CASSLDHIGVGSYEQYF. The chain combines TRBV5-1 with TRBJ2-5, with D uncertain. The end of the DNA fits TRBJ2-7 better, so the J call may be wrong. In germline, CDR1 is SGHRS, CDR2 YFSETQ. CDR3 length equals 17 residues.

The chain uses TRBV28 and TRBJ1-4, with D unresolved. Germline values: CDR1 MDHEN, CDR2 SYDVKM. The CDR3 has 17 amino acids. Trimming stripped 6 bases from V and 0 bases from J, with 17 bases between. The CDR3 bases are TGTGCCAGCAGGTCTGCACAGCAAATTGCAACTAATGAAAAACTGTTTTTT. This encodes CASRSAQQIATNEKLFF.

J is TRBJ2-3 and V is TRBV28; 9 bases match TRBD1. Germline-derived CDR1 and CDR2 are MDHEN and SYDVKM. The CDR3 extends over 16 amino acids. V lost 4 bases, J lost 7 bases, and 12 bases stayed unmatched. The CDR3 region is CASSSSRWDREHTQYF. In nucleotides, the CDR3 is TGTGCCAGCAGTTCGAGCCGTTGGGACAGGGAACATACGCAGTATTTT.